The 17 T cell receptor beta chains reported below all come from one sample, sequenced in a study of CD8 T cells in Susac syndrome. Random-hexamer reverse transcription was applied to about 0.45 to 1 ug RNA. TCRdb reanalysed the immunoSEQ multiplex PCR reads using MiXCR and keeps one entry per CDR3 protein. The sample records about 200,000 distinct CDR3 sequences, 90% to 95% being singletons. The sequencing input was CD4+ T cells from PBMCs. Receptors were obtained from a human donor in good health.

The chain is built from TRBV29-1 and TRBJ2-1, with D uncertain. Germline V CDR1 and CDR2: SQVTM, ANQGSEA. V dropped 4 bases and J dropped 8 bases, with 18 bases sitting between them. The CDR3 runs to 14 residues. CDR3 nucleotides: TGCAGCGTTGTGTCTAGAACCGTTATCGATGAGCAGTTCTTC. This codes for CSVVSRTVIDEQFF.

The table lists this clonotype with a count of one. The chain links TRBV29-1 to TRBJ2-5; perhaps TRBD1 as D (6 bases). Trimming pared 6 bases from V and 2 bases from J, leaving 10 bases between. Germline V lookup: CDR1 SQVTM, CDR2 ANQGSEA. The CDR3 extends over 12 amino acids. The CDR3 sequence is CSVQGQQETQYF. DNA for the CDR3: TGCAGCGTACAGGGACAACAAGAGACCCAGTACTTC.

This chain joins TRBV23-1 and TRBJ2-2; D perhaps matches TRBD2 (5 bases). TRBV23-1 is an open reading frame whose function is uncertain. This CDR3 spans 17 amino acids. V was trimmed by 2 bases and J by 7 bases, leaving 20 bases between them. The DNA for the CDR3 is TGCGCCAGCAGTCAAATAGCGCCCCCAGGTTACAACGGGGAGCTGTTTTTT. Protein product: CASSQIAPPGYNGELFF.

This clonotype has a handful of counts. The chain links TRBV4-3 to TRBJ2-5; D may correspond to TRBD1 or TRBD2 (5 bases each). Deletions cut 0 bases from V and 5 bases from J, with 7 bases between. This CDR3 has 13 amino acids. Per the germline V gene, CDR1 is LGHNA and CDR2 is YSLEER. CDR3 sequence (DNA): TGCGCCAGCAGCCAAGATTGGGGGGAGACCCAGTACTTC. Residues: CASSQDWGETQYF.

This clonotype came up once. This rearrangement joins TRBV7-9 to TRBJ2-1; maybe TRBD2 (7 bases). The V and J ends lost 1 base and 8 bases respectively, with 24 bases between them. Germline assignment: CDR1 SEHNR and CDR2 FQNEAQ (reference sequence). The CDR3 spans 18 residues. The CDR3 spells CASSLVEGGGRPGDEQFF. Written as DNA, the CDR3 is TGTGCCAGCAGCTTAGTGGAGGGCGGGGGCCGCCCGGGGGATGAGCAGTTCTTC.

The CDR3 protein is CATQTPYSYNEQFF. CDR3 nucleotide sequence: TGTGCCACTCAGACACCCTACTCCTACAATGAGCAGTTCTTC. The chain is built from TRBV24-1 and TRBJ2-1; the D is unclear. CDR3 length: 14 residues. Germline V gene sequence: CDR1 KGHDR, CDR2 SFDVKD. Between the trimmed V and J ends, which lost 10 bases and 0 bases, there was a span of 12 bases.

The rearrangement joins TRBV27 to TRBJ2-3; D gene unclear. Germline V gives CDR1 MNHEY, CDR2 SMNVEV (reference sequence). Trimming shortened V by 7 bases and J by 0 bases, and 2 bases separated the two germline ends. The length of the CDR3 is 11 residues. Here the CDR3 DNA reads TGTGCCAGCATCAGCACAGATACGCAGTATTTT. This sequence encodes CASISTDTQYF.

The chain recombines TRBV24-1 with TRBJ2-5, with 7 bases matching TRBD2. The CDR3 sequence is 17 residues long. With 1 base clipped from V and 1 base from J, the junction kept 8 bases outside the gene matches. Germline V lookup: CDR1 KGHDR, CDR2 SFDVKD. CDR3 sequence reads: CATSDLRASGRQETQYF. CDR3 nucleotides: TGTGCCACCAGTGATTTAAGGGCTAGCGGTCGCCAAGAGACCCAGTACTTC.

This CDR3 is CASSPMPGLAHTQYF. The CDR3 nucleotides read TGTGCCAGCAGCCCAATGCCGGGACTAGCACATACGCAGTATTTT. This sequence joins TRBV3-1 and TRBJ2-3; the match to TRBD2 covers 9 bases. The germline V gene encodes CDR1 LGHDT and CDR2 YNNKEL (reference sequence). V was pared by 4 bases and J by 7 bases, with 9 bases of the junction left unmatched. This CDR3 comprises 15 residues.

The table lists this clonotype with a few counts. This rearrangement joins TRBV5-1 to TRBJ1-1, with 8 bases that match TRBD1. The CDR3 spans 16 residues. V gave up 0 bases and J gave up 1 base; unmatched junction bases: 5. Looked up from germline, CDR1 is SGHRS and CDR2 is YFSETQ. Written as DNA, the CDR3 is TGCGCCAGCAGCTTGGCGTCGGGGACAGGGAACACTGAAGCTTTCTTT. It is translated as CASSLASGTGNTEAFF.

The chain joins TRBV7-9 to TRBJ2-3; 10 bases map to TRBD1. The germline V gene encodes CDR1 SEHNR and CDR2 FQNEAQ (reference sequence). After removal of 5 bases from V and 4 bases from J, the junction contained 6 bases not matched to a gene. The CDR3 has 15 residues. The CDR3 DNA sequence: TGTGCCAGCAGCCCTACGACAGGGGGCGCAGATACGCAGTATTTT. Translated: CASSPTTGGADTQYF.

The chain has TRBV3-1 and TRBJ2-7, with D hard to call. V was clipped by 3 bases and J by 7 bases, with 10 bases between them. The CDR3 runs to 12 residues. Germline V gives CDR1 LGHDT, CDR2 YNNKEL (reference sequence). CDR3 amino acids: CASSHIRREQYF. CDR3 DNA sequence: TGTGCCAGCAGCCATATCCGGCGGGAGCAGTACTTC.

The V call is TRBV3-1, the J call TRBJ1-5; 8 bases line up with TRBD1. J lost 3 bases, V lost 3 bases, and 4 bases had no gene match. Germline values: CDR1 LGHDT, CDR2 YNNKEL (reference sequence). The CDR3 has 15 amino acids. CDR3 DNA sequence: TGTGCCAGCAGCCAGCGGACAGGGACCAATCAGCCCCAGCATTTT. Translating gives CASSQRTGTNQPQHF.

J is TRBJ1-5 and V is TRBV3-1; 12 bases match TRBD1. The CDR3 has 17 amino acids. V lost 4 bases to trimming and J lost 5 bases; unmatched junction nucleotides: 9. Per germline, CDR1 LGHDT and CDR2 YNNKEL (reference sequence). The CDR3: CASSPPGQGARDQPQHF. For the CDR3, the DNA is TGTGCCAGCAGCCCTCCGGGACAGGGGGCTAGGGATCAGCCCCAGCATTTT.

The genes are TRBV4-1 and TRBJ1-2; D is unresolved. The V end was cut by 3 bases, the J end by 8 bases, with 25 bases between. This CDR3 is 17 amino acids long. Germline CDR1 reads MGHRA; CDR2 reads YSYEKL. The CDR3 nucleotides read TGCGCCAGCAGCCACCCGATAGTAGGCCCACTAACTTGGGGCTACACCTTC. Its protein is CASSHPIVGPLTWGYTF.

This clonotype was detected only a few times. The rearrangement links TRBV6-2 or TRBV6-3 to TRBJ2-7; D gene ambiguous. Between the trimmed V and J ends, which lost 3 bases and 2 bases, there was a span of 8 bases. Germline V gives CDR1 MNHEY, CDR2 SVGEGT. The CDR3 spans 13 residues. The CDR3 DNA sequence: TGTGCCAGCAGTTATCCGGGCACCTACGAGCAGTACTTC. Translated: CASSYPGTYEQYF.

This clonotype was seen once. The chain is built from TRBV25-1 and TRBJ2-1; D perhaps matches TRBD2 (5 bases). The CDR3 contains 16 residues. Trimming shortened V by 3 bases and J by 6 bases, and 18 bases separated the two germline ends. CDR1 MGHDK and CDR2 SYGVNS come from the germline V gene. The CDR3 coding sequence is TGTGCCAGCAGTGACCCCGTGGAGCGGATATCCAATGAGCAGTTCTTC. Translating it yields CASSDPVERISNEQFF.